This TCR beta chain was profiled in a study of blood T cell repertoires in COVID-19. On the study more broadly: The study drew acute and convalescent COVID-19 samples from the United States, Italy and Spain. The cDNA or gDNA used as material had been derived from T cells, B-cell-depleted T cells, or PBMCs.

In the original analysis: Reference gene primers were amplified, and this amplification served to estimate nucleated cell counts. This table comes from immunoSEQ multiplex PCR, and its TCRdb copy is limited to in-frame clones, with some not included. V and J calls and clone size are those listed in that table; D and trimming were worked out from the DNA. This table has under 250,000 clones, 80% to 90% appearing once. This CDR3 is built from 15 residues. CDR1 SNHLY and CDR2 FYNNEI come from the germline V gene. Trimming removed 5 bases from V and 4 bases from J, with 15 bases in between. The sequence came from an older woman who had recovered from COVID-19. The rearrangement joins TRBV2 to TRBJ1-5, with a weak D call TRBD1 (5 bases). Material for sequencing was peripheral blood. CDR3 sequence: CASSSTGTGNQPQHF. The CDR3 DNA reads as TGTGCCAGCAGTTCAACCGGGACTGGGAATCAGCCCCAGCATTTT.